These 9 T cell receptor beta chains came from one sample sequenced in a study of blood T cells in healthy people across ages. Using a J-beta primer mix together with a sample-barcoded 5' primer, a second PCR was run for 7 to 11 cycles. MiXCR, run by TCRdb on the 5' RACE reads, gives a single entry per CDR3 protein. The table has about a million distinct CDR3 sequences, 48% seen once. The material sequenced was blood. These receptors were collected from a man aged 25 to 45 in good health.

The chain links TRBV10-3 to TRBJ2-5; D might be TRBD1 (6 bases). The CDR3 is 12 residues long. CDR1 ENHRY and CDR2 SYGVKD come from the germline V gene. V was trimmed by 11 bases and J by 2 bases, leaving 12 bases between them. The CDR3 here is CAAADRQETQYF. CDR3 bases: TGTGCCGCTGCGGACAGACAAGAGACCCAGTACTTC.

The chain couples TRBV3-1 to TRBJ1-2; 7 nucleotides align to TRBD1. CDR3 length: 13 residues. The V gene end was trimmed by 5 bases and the J gene end by 4 bases; junction bases not matched to a gene: 4. Germline lookup yields CDR1 LGHDT and CDR2 YNNKEL (reference sequence). Here the CDR3 DNA reads TGTGCCAGCAGCATCGGACAGGCCTATGGCTACACCTTC. It yields the protein CASSIGQAYGYTF.

This clonotype was seen once. The chain uses TRBV7-6 and TRBJ1-2; D is uncertain. The germline V gene encodes CDR1 SGHVS and CDR2 FNYEAQ. This CDR3 region has 12 residues. Trimming removed 10 bases from V and 4 bases from J, with 13 bases in between. DNA of the CDR3: TGTGCCACCTTAGGGAAAGGCTATGGCTACACCTTC. Translated: CATLGKGYGYTF.

The V and J genes are TRBV29-1 and TRBJ2-4; 8 bases are a match to TRBD1. The DNA end is more similar to TRBJ2-5, so the J call may be wrong. This CDR3 is built from 13 residues. Germline V CDR1 and CDR2: SQVTM, ANQGSEA. The CDR3 loop reads CSLFDRGQETQYF. The DNA of the CDR3 is TGCAGCCTTTTCGACAGGGGTCAAGAGACCCAGTACTTC.

J is TRBJ2-7 and V is TRBV15, with D tentatively TRBD1 (6 bases). CDR1 is LNHNV and CDR2 is YYDKDF in the germline V gene (reference sequence). There are 15 residues in the CDR3. V lost 0 bases and J lost 3, with 12 bases in between. CDR3 sequence: CATSRDRQVFYEQYF. For the CDR3, the DNA is TGTGCCACCAGCAGAGACCGACAGGTTTTCTACGAGCAGTACTTC.

This rearrangement joins TRBV7-2 to TRBJ2-4, with 9 positions matching TRBD2. Gene TRBJ2-7 matches the end of the DNA better, so the J call may be wrong. The CDR3 spans 15 residues. CDR1 SGHTA and CDR2 FQGNSA come from the germline V gene. The CDR3 is CASSPRSGGGYEQYF. The CDR3 nucleotides are TGTGCCAGCAGCCCACGTAGCGGGGGAGGTTACGAGCAGTACTTC.

As regards this clonotype: At one of its ends the junction is not consistent with the germline gene, which may arise from a read error. V and J are TRBV7-8 and TRBJ1-2, with 7 bases matching TRBD1. The CDR3 loop spans 14 amino acids. CDR1 and CDR2 (germline): SGHVS, FQNEAQ. The CDR3 coding sequence is TGTGTCAGCAGCTTAGCCGGGACAGTCTATGGCTACACCTTC. This translates into CVSSLAGTVYGYTF. The full variable domain, completed using reference TRBV7-8 and TRBJ1-2, is GAGVSQSPRYKVAKRGQDVALRCDPISGHVSLFWYQQALGQGPEFLTYFQNEAQLDKSGLPSDRFFAERPEGSVSTLKIQRTQQEDSAVYLCVSSLAGTVYGYTFGSGTRLTVV.

V is TRBV20-1 and J is TRBJ2-4; D might be TRBD1 or TRBD2, each matching 5 bases. With 3 bases removed from V and 0 bases from J, the gap between germline ends came to 9 bases. This CDR3 spans 14 amino acids. Germline lookup yields CDR1 DFQATT and CDR2 SNEGSKA (reference sequence). The DNA for the CDR3 is TGCAGTGCTAGTGTAGGGACAGCCAAAAACATTCAGTACTTC. As protein: CSASVGTAKNIQYF.

This clonotype was detected many times. This chain joins TRBV3-1 and TRBJ1-2; 8 bases are a match to TRBD1. The CDR3 covers 14 residues. V trimming: 4 bases; J trimming: 8 bases; junction bases outside the gene matches: 9. The V gene's germline CDR1 is LGHDT and CDR2 YNNKEL (reference sequence). The CDR3, as DNA: TGTGCCAGCAGCCTCGGGACAGGTTTGGGAGGCTACACCTTC. Translated: CASSLGTGLGGYTF.